These T cell receptor beta chains were read from a single sample in a study of T cell responses to AZD1222 COVID-19 vaccine. The repertoire was sequenced with immunoSEQ multiplex PCR; TCRdb's copy has only in-frame clones and lacks some. In the table there are 150,000 or so clones, about 89% of which are singletons. The material was peripheral blood, obtained 28 days after the second AZD1222 dose. The receptors stem from an adult who received the AZD1222 COVID-19 vaccine. Each CDR3 is given with its conserved first and last residue. The order of the fields is V gene, J gene, D gene, clone size, CDR3 DNA, CDR3 protein. A D gene is named only where the DNA matches it firmly. For some rows the clone size is stated as once, few or many, or as a class when expanded; others skip it.

TRBV10-3,TRBJ1-2,TRBD1,NA,TGTGCCATCAGTGGGCAGGGGGGACTATATGGCTACACCTTC,CAISGQGGLYGYTF
TRBV4-2,TRBJ2-7,TRBD2,NA,TGTGCCAGCAGCCAAGATGGGACTAGCGGGGGGTACGAGCAGTACTTC,CASSQDGTSGGYEQYF
TRBV7-9,TRBJ2-1,TRBD1,NA,TGTGCCAGCAGCTTGGAGGACAGGGTTTCGTGGTTCTACAATGAGCAGTTCTTC,CASSLEDRVSWFYNEQFF
TRBV19,TRBJ1-4,NA,NA,TGTGCCAGTAGTCGAACACAGGTTTCGCTTAATGAAAAACTGTTTTTT,CASSRTQVSLNEKLFF
TRBV5-1,TRBJ1-1,NA,NA,TGCGCCAGCAGCGGAACCACAGGCACTGAAGCTTTCTTT,CASSGTTGTEAFF
TRBV18,TRBJ1-2,NA,NA,TGTGCCAGCTCACCAGGGGATTATGGCTACACCTTC,CASSPGDYGYTF
TRBV3-1/TRBV3-2,TRBJ2-5,NA,NA,TGTGCCAGCAGCCACTCCGGCAGGGAAGAGACCCAGTACTTC,CASSHSGREETQYF
TRBV6-6,TRBJ2-7,NA,NA,TGTGCCAGCAGTTACTACTCCGGGTACGAGCAGTACTTC,CASSYYSGYEQYF
TRBV4-2,TRBJ2-5,TRBD2,once,TGTGCCAGCAGCCAAGATTTAGGTCGCGGGGGGCTCACTCGGTATCAAGAGACCCAGTACTTC,CASSQDLGRGGLTRYQETQYF
TRBV4-3,TRBJ2-2,NA,NA,TGCGCCAGCAGCCAAGACGTCCCCGGGGAGCTGTTTTTT,CASSQDVPGELFF
TRBV10-2,TRBJ2-3,TRBD1,NA,TGCGCCACCGGGACAGGGCCGGATACGCAGTATTTT,CATGTGPDTQYF
TRBV30,TRBJ1-1,NA,NA,TGTGCCTGGAGTGGGACGGTTTTGAACACTGAAGCTTTCTTT,CAWSGTVLNTEAFF
TRBV29-1,TRBJ1-6,TRBD1,NA,TGCAGCGTTGCGGAGGTGGGGACAGGGAAAAATTCACCCCTCCACTTT,CSVAEVGTGKNSPLHF
TRBV7-9,TRBJ2-2,TRBD1,NA,TGTGCCAGCAGCTTAGGGACAGGCTCAACCGGGGAGCTGTTTTTT,CASSLGTGSTGELFF
TRBV7-2,TRBJ2-3,TRBD2,NA,TGTGCCAGCAGCTTATTTGGCGGGAGTGGTGGGGCAGATACGCAGTATTTT,CASSLFGGSGGADTQYF
TRBV5-1,TRBJ1-4,TRBD1,NA,TGCGCCAGCAGCTTAGGGACAGGGGGTGAAAAACTGTTTTTT,CASSLGTGGEKLFF
TRBV5-4,TRBJ2-3,NA,once,TGTGCCAGCAGCCCCCGGGCCGCATCAACTAGCACAGATACGCAGTATTTT,CASSPRAASTSTDTQYF
TRBV7-8,TRBJ2-5,NA,NA,TGTGCCAGCAGCTTAGGTTTAACGGAGACCCAGTACTTC,CASSLGLTETQYF
TRBV27,TRBJ2-1,NA,once,TGTGCCAGCAGCACTTATGAGCCTGGGGGCTACAATGAGCAGTTCTTC,CASSTYEPGGYNEQFF
TRBV11-1,TRBJ1-6,TRBD1,NA,TGTGCCAGCAGAAATACAGGGGGTTCGAGAAATTCACCCCTCCACTTT,CASRNTGGSRNSPLHF
TRBV2,TRBJ1-2,NA,NA,TGTGCCAGCAGTGAAGTGAGGCAGGGGAGCGGCTACACCTTC,CASSEVRQGSGYTF
TRBV28,TRBJ1-1,NA,NA,TGTGCCAGCATCCCCGCGGTGCGAACTGAAGCTTTCTTT,CASIPAVRTEAFF
TRBV12-3/TRBV12-4,TRBJ2-1,NA,few,TGTGCCAGCAGGCCAGGGGGGAATGAGCAGTTCTTC,CASRPGGNEQFF
TRBV11-2,TRBJ2-3,NA,NA,TGTGCCAGCAGCTTAGGACTTGTTCGTAGCACAGATACGCAGTATTTT,CASSLGLVRSTDTQYF
TRBV2,TRBJ2-6,TRBD2,once,TGTGCCAGCAGTGTGGTGGGACTAGCGGGAGGACTCTCTGGGGCCAACGTCCTGACTTTC,CASSVVGLAGGLSGANVLTF
TRBV5-4,TRBJ1-1,NA,NA,TGTGCCAGCAGCTCAGAACTGAACACTGAAGCTTTCTTT,CASSSELNTEAFF
TRBV9,TRBJ1-5,NA,NA,TGTGCCAGCAGCGTAGATGCGGGTTCTAGCCAGCCCCAGCATTTT,CASSVDAGSSQPQHF
TRBV5-4,TRBJ2-5,TRBD2,NA,TGTGCCAGCAGCACCCCTGAGGAGAGCGGGGGGCTGCAAGAGACCCAGTACTTC,CASSTPEESGGLQETQYF
TRBV12-5,TRBJ1-2,TRBD1,NA,TGTGCTAGTGGTTTTGGGACAGGGTGGAGGGGCTATGGCTACACCTTC,CASGFGTGWRGYGYTF
TRBV14,TRBJ2-2,TRBD2,NA,TGTGCCAGCAGCCAAGAGCTAGCGGCCGGGGAGCTGTTTTTT,CASSQELAAGELFF
TRBV15,TRBJ1-2,TRBD1,NA,TGTGCCACCAGGCGACAGGGGGAGTATGGCTACACCTTC,CATRRQGEYGYTF
TRBV15,TRBJ2-7,TRBD2,NA,TGTGCCACCAGCAGAGAGACTAGCGAGGCCTACGAGCAGTACTTC,CATSRETSEAYEQYF
TRBV18,TRBJ1-3,NA,NA,TGTGCCAGCTCACCACGAGGGCAGGCCTCTGGAAACACCATATATTTT,CASSPRGQASGNTIYF
TRBV19,TRBJ1-6,NA,few,TGTGCCAGTAGTATAAAATCGAGTAATTCACCCCTCCACTTT,CASSIKSSNSPLHF
TRBV19,TRBJ1-2,NA,NA,TGTGCCAGTACCTCAGGAGCCGGTAACTATGGCTACACCTTC,CASTSGAGNYGYTF
TRBV7-3,TRBJ2-1,TRBD1,NA,TGTGCCAGCAGTCCCACGACAGGGACCAATGAGCAGTTCTTC,CASSPTTGTNEQFF
TRBV5-5,TRBJ1-5,NA,NA,TGTGCCAGCAGCTTGGAGGTGGGTGGTGAGAGCAATCAGCCCCAGCATTTT,CASSLEVGGESNQPQHF
TRBV18,TRBJ2-7,NA,many,TGTGCCAGCTCTTACGGGGCCCAATCCTACGAGCAGTACTTC,CASSYGAQSYEQYF
TRBV5-1,TRBJ1-4,NA,NA,TGCGCCAGCAGCCCGGGGTTACAGGAAAAACTGTTTTTT,CASSPGLQEKLFF
TRBV7-2,TRBJ2-1,NA,NA,TGTGCCAGCCGGTTCGATAGAGAGTTCTTC,CASRFDREFF
TRBV5-4,TRBJ1-1,TRBD1,NA,TGTGCCAGCAGCCTCCGACAGGGCACTGAAGCTTTCTTT,CASSLRQGTEAFF
TRBV4-2,TRBJ2-7,NA,NA,TGTGCCAGCAGCCAAGATGATAGGGGCACCTACGAGCAGTACTTC,CASSQDDRGTYEQYF
TRBV11-3,TRBJ1-1,NA,NA,TGTGCCAGCAGCTTAGATGTGGTGAACACTGAAGCTTTCTTT,CASSLDVVNTEAFF
TRBV7-3,TRBJ2-7,TRBD2,NA,TGTGCCAGCAGCCTAAGCGGGGGCGGATGGTACGAGCAGTACTTC,CASSLSGGGWYEQYF
TRBV5-1,TRBJ2-2,NA,NA,TGCGCCAGCAGCTTGGTGGGCCCCGGGGAGCTGTTTTTT,CASSLVGPGELFF
TRBV19,TRBJ1-5,NA,NA,TGTGCCAGTAGTACGACAGCTTATAGCAATCAGCCCCAGCATTTT,CASSTTAYSNQPQHF
TRBV18,TRBJ2-2,TRBD1,NA,TGTGCCAGCTCAAACCTACAGGGGGCTTCCGGGGAGCTGTTTTTT,CASSNLQGASGELFF
TRBV6-4,TRBJ2-1,NA,few,TGTGCCAGCAGTGACTCGACTGTTTCCTCCTACAATGAGCAGTTCTTC,CASSDSTVSSYNEQFF
TRBV5-1,TRBJ2-7,NA,NA,TGCGCCAGCAGCTTGAGCCCCGACGGATACGAGCAGTACTTC,CASSLSPDGYEQYF
TRBV3-1/TRBV3-2,TRBJ2-7,NA,NA,TGTGCCAGCAGCCAATCCCAAGGGGTACACCGCTCCTACGAGCAGTACTTC,CASSQSQGVHRSYEQYF
TRBV7-9,TRBJ2-5,TRBD2,NA,TGTGCCAGCAGCTTGCAGCGGGGCCCATGGGAGACCCAGTACTTC,CASSLQRGPWETQYF
TRBV6-6,TRBJ2-1,TRBD1,NA,TGTGCCAGCAGTCAGGCGACAGGGGTCAGTGAGCAGTTCTTC,CASSQATGVSEQFF
TRBV3-1/TRBV3-2,TRBJ2-3,TRBD2,NA,TGTGCCAGCAGCCAAGAATTGAAGAGGCTAGCGGCTACGCAGTATTTT,CASSQELKRLAATQYF
TRBV27,TRBJ2-5,NA,NA,TGTGCCAGCAGTTCGACGGAGACCCAGTACTTC,CASSSTETQYF
TRBV7-2,TRBJ2-1,TRBD2,NA,TGTGCCAGCAGCTTAGGTCGAGCGGGGGGGTCCTACAATGAGCAGTTCTTC,CASSLGRAGGSYNEQFF